The present TCR beta chain was sequenced within a study of T cells and Merkel cell carcinoma outcomes. Study-wide findings and caveats: Reportedly, T-cell repertoire with density predicts Merkel cell carcinoma outcomes.

The J segment lost 5 bases and the V segment lost 4 bases, leaving 9 bases of the junction unmatched. From germline, CDR1 is MGHRA and CDR2 YSYEKL. The CDR3 runs to 15 residues. Clones were sequenced by immunoSEQ multiplex PCR, and TCRdb holds only the in-frame ones, with some missing. Here the sample spans 13,000 to 15,000 clones, about nine tenths being singletons. Details on this clone: Its matching antigen is unknown.

V usage is TRBV4-1 and J usage is TRBJ1-2, with 8 bases fitting TRBD1. The sequencing input was tumor tissue from Merkel cell carcinoma. The TCR comes from a human donor with Merkel cell carcinoma. The CDR3 region has the DNA TGCGCCAGCAGCCTCTTCGCACAGGGGGGGTATGGCTACACCTTC. Protein sequence: CASSLFAQGGYGYTF.